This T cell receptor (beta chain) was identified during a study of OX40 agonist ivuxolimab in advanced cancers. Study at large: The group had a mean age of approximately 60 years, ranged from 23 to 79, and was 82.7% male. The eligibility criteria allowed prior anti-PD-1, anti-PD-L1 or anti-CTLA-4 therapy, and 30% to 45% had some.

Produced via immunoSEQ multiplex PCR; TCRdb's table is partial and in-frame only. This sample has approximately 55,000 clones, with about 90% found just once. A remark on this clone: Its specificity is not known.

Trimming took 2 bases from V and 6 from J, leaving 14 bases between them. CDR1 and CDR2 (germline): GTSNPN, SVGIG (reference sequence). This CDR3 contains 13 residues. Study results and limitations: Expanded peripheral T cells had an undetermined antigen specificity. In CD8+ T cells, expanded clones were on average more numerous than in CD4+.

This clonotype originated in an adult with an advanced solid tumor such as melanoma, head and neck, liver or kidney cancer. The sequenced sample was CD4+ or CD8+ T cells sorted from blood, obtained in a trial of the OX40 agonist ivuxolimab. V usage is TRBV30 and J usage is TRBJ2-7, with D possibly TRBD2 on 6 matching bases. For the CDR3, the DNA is TGTGCCTGGAGTACGGGGGTCTCAGGCGAGCAGTACTTC. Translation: CAWSTGVSGEQYF.